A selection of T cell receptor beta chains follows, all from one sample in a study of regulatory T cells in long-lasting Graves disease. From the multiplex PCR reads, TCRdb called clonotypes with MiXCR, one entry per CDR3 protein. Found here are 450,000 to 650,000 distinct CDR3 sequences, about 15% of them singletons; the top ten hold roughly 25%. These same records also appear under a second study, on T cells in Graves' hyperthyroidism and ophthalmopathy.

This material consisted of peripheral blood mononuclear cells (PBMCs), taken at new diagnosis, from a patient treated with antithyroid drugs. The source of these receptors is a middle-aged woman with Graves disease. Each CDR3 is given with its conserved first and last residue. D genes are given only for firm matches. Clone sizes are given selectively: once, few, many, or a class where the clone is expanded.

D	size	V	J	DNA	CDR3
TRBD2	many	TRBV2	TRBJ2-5	TGTGCCAGCAGTGAAGGAGGTCTAGCGGGGTGGAAAGAGACCCAGTACTTC	CASSEGGLAGWKETQYF
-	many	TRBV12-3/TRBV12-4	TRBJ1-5	TGTGCCAGCAGTTTAGGGGTTGGGGGCAATCAGCCCCAGCATTTT	CASSLGVGGNQPQHF
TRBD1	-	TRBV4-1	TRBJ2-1	TGCGCCAGCAGCGCAAGACAGGGCGGTGAGCAGTTCTTC	CASSARQGGEQFF
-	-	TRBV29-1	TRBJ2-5	TGCAGCGTACGACTGGAGACCCAGTACTTC	CSVRLETQYF
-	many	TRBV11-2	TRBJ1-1	TGTGCCAGCAGCTTAGATAAATGGACATTCACTGAAGCTTTCTTT	CASSLDKWTFTEAFF
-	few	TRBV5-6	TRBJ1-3	TGTGCCAGCAGCCTGTTCATGGAGGGAGGCTCTGGAAACACCATATATTTT	CASSLFMEGGSGNTIYF
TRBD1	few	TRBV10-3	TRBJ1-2	TGTGCCATCAGTGAGTCAGGGACAGGGGGCGGCTATGGCTACACCTTC	CAISESGTGGGYGYTF
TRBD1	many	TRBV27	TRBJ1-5	TGTGCCAGCAGTGCCGGGACAGGGGGCAATCAGCCCCAGCATTTT	CASSAGTGGNQPQHF
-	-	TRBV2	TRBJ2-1	TGTGCCAGCGCCCCTCGCGGGGCCGGGGATGAGCAGTTCTTC	CASAPRGAGDEQFF
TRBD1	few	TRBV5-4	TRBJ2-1	TGTGCCAGCAGCATGGACAGGGGGTACAATGAGCAGTTCTTC	CASSMDRGYNEQFF
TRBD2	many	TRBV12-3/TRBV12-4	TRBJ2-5	TGTGCCAGCATTCCGCGCGGGGGACCTCGGGAGACCCAGTACTTC	CASIPRGGPRETQYF
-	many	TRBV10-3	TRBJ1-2	TGTGCCATCAGCGTGGACCCGAAAATCGGCTACACCTTC	CAISVDPKIGYTF
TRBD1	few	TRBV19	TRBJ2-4	TGTGCCAGTAGTTTACAGGGGCTTCAAAACATTCAGTACTTC	CASSLQGLQNIQYF